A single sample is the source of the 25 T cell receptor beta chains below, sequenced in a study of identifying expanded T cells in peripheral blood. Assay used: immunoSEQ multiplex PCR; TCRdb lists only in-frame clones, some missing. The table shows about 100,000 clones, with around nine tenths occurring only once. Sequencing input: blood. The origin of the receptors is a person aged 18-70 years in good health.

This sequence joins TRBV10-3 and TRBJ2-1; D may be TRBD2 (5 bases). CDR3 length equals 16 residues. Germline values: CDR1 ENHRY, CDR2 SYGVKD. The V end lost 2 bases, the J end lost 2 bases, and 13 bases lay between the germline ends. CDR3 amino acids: CAISEVASPTYNEQFF. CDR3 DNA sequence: TGTGCCATCAGTGAGGTGGCTAGCCCTACCTACAATGAGCAGTTCTTC.

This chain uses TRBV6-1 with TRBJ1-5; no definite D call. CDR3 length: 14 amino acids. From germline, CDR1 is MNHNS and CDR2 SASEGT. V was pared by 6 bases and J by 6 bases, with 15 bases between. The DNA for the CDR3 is TGTGCCAGCAGCCAAAGAGGTTCGGGTCAGCCCCAGCATTTT. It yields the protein CASSQRGSGQPQHF.

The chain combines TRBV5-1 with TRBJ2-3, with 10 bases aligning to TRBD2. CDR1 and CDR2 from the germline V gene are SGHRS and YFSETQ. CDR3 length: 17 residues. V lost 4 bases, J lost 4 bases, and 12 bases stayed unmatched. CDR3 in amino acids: CASSPQPLAGAPDTQYF. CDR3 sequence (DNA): TGCGCCAGCAGCCCTCAGCCCCTAGCGGGAGCCCCAGATACGCAGTATTTT.

CDR3: CASSLELAGANTDTQYF. CDR3 DNA: TGCGCCAGCAGCTTGGAGCTAGCGGGGGCCAACACAGATACGCAGTATTTT. This chain links TRBV5-1 with TRBJ2-3; 10 bases agree with TRBD2. The CDR3 is 17 amino acids. Trimming cost V 0 bases and J 2 bases; bases outside gene matches: 6. Per germline, CDR1 SGHRS and CDR2 YFSETQ.

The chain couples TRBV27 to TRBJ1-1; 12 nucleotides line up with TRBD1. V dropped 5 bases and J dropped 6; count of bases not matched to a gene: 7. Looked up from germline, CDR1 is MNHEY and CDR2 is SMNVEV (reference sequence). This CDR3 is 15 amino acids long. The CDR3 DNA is TGTGCCAGCAGTCAAACCGGGACAGGGGGCCCTGAAGCTTTCTTT. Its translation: CASSQTGTGGPEAFF.

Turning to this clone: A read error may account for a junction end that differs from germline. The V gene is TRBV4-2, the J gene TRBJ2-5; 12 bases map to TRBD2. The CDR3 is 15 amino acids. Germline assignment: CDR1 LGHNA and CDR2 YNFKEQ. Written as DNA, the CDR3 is TGTGCCAGCAGCCAAGCAGGGACTAGCGGGTTCGGATCCCACTTC. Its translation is CASSQAGTSGFGSHF.

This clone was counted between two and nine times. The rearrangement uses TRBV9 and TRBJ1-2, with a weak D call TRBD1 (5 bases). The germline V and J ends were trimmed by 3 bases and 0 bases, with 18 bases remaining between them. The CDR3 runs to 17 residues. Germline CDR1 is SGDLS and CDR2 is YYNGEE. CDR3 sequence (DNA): TGTGCCAGCAGCGACTCCGACAGATACGAATCTAACTATGGCTACACCTTC. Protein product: CASSDSDRYESNYGYTF.

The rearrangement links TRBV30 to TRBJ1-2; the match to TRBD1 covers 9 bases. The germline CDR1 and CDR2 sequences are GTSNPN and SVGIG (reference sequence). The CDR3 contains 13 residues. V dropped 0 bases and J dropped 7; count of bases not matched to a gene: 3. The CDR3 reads CAWSVQTGGGYTF. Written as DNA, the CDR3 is TGTGCCTGGAGTGTACAGACAGGGGGTGGCTACACCTTC.

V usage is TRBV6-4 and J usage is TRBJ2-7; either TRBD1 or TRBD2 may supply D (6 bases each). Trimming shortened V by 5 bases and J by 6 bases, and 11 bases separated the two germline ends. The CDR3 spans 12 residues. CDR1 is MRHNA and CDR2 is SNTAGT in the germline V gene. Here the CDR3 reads CASSLGGSEQYF. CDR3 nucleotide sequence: TGTGCCAGCAGTCTAGGGGGGTCCGAGCAGTACTTC.

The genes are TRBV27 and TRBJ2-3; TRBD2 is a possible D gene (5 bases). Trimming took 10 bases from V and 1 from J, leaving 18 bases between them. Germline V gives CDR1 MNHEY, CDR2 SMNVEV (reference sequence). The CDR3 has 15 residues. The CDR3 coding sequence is TGTGCCACTAAGGGAGTTTCCCGGGGCACAGATACGCAGTATTTT. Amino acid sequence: CATKGVSRGTDTQYF.

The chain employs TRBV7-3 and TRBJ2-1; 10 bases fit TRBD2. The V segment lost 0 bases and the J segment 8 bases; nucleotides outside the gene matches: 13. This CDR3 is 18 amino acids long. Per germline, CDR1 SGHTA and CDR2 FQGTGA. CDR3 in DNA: TGTGCCAGCAGCTTAACGTTGGTAGCGGGAGGCTCCGTCGATGAGCAGTTCTTC. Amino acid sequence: CASSLTLVAGGSVDEQFF.

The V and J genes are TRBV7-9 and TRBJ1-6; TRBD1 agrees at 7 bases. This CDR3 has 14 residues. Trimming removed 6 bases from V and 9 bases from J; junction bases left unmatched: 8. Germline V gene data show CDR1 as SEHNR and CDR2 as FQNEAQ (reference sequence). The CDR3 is CASSSTGKASPLHF. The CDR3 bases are TGTGCCAGCAGTTCGACAGGGAAGGCTTCACCCCTCCACTTT. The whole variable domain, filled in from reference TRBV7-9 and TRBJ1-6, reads DTGVSQNPRHKITKRGQNVTFRCDPISEHNRLYWYRQTLGQGPEFLTYFQNEAQLEKSRLLSDRFSAERPKGSFSTLEIQRTEQGDSAMYLCASSSTGKASPLHFGNGTRLTVT.

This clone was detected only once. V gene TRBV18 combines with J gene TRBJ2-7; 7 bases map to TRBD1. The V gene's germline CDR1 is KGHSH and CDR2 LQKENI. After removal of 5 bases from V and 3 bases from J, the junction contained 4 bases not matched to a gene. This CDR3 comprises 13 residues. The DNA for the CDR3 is TGTGCCAGCTCAACAGGGGTGGGCTACGAGCAGTACTTC. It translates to CASSTGVGYEQYF.

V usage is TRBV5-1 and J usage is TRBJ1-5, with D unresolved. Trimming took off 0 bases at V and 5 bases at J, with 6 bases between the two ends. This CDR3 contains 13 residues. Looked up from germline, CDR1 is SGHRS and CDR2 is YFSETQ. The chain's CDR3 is CASSLERDQPQHF. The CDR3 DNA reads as TGCGCCAGCAGCTTGGAGAGGGATCAGCCCCAGCATTTT.

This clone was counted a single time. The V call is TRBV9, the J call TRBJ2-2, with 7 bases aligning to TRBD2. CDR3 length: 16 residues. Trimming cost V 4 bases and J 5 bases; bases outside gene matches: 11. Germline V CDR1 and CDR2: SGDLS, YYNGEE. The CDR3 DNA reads TGTGCCAGCAGCAGGGAAACGGGAGGAGTAACCGGGGAGCTGTTTTTT. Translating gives CASSRETGGVTGELFF.

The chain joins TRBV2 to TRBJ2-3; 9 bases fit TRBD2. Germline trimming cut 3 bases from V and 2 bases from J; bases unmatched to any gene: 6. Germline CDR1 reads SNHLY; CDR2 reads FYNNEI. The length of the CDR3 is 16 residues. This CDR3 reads CASSDGAGGHTDTQYF. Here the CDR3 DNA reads TGTGCCAGCAGTGATGGAGCGGGGGGCCACACAGATACGCAGTATTTT.

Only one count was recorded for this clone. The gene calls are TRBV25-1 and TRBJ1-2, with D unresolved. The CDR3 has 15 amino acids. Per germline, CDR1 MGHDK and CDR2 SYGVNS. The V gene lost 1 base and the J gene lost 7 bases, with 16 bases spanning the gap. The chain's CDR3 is CASSESGREIGGYTF. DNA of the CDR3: TGTGCCAGCAGTGAATCGGGTAGGGAGATTGGTGGCTACACCTTC.

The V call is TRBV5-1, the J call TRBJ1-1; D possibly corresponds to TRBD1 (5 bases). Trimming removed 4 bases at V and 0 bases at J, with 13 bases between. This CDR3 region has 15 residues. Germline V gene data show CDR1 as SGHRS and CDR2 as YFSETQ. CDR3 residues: CASSPQRQMNTEAFF. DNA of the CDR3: TGCGCCAGCAGCCCCCAAAGACAGATGAACACTGAAGCTTTCTTT.

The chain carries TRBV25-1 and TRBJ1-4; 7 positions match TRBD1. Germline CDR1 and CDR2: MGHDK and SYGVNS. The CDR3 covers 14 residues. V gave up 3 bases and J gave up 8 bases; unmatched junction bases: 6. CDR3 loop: CASSEEGAAEKLFF. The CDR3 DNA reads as TGTGCCAGCAGTGAGGAGGGGGCGGCGGAAAAACTGTTTTTT.

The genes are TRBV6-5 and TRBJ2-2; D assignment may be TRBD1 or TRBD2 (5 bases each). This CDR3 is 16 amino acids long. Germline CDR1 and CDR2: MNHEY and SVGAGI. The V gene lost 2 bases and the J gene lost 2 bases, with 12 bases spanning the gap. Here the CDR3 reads CASSYPGRKNTGELFF. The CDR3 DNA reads TGTGCCAGCAGTTACCCGGGACGGAAAAACACCGGGGAGCTGTTTTTT.

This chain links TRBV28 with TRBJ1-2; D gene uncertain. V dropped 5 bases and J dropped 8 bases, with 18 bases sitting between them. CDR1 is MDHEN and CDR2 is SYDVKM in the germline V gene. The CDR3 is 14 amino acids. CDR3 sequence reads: CASSVGVMVAGYTF. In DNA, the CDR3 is TGTGCCAGCAGTGTGGGCGTGATGGTAGCCGGCTACACCTTC.

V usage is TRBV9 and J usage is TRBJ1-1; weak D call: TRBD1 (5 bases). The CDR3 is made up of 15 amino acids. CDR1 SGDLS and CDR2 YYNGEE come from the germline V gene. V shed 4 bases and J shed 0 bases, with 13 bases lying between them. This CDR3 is CASSLTPTVNTEAFF. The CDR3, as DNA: TGTGCCAGCAGCTTAACCCCGACAGTGAACACTGAAGCTTTCTTT.

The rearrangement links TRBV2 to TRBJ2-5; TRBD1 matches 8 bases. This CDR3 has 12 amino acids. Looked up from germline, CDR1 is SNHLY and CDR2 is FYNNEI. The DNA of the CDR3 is TGTGCATCAGGGACAGGATTTAGAGAGCAGTACTTC. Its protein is CASGTGFREQYF.

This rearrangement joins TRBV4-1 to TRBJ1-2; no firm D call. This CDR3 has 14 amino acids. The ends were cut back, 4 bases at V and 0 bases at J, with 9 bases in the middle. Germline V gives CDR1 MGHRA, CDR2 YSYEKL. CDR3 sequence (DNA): TGCGCCAGCAGCCGCGGGCTACCTAACTATGGCTACACCTTC. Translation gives CASSRGLPNYGYTF.

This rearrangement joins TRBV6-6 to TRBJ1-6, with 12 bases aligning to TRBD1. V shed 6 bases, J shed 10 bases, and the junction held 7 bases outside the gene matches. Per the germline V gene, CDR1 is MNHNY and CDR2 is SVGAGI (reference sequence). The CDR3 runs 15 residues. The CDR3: CASRGTGGRSSPLHF. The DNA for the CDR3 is TGTGCCAGCAGGGGGACAGGGGGCCGCAGCTCACCCCTCCACTTT.